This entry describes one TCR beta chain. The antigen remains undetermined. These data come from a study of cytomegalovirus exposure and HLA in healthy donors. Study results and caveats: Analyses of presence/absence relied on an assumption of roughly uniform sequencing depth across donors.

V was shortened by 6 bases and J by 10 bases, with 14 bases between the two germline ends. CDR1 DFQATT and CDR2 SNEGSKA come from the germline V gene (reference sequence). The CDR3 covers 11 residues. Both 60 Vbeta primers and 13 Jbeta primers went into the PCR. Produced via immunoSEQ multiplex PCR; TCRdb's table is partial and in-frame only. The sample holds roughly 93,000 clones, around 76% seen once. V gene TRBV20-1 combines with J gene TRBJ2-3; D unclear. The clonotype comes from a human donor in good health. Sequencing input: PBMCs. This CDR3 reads CSAHLVRSQYF. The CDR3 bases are TGCAGTGCCCACTTGGTTCGGTCGCAGTATTTT.